This is a list of T cell receptor beta chains from one sample in a study of T-cell memory formation after mild COVID-19. From the 5' RACE reads, TCRdb called clonotypes with MiXCR, one entry per CDR3 protein. The sample records 200,000 or so distinct CDR3 sequences, 9.5% to 10% being singletons. Sequenced material: PBMCs or a T cell subset sorted from them (not recorded which). The source of these receptors is a man between 18 and 35 years old who had mild COVID-19 (a few samples of this study predate the infection). Cell type and time point are not known. Both conserved end residues are part of each CDR3. Fields, in order: J gene, D gene, clone size, V gene, CDR3 DNA, CDR3 protein. A D gene is named only where the DNA matches it firmly. Some rows have no size entry. The others give once, few or many, or a class for an expanded clone.

J gene: TRBJ2-3; D gene: TRBD1; clone size: -; V gene: TRBV28; CDR3 DNA: TGTGCCAGCAGATTCGGACAGGGCCGCACAGATACGCAGTATTTT; CDR3 protein: CASRFGQGRTDTQYF
J gene: TRBJ1-2; D gene: -; clone size: -; V gene: TRBV12-3/TRBV12-4; CDR3 DNA: TGTGCCAGCAGTTCCCGGGGAGTGGACTATGGCTACACCTTC; CDR3 protein: CASSSRGVDYGYTF
J gene: TRBJ2-1; D gene: -; clone size: many; V gene: TRBV7-9; CDR3 DNA: TGTGCCAGCAGCTGGGGCAGTGAGCAGTTCTTC; CDR3 protein: CASSWGSEQFF
J gene: TRBJ2-1; D gene: -; clone size: few; V gene: TRBV20-1; CDR3 DNA: TGCAGTGCTAGAGATAATTACCCCCCCGGGTGTTACTTC; CDR3 protein: CSARDNYPPGCYF
J gene: TRBJ1-5; D gene: TRBD1; clone size: many; V gene: TRBV4-1; CDR3 DNA: TGCGCCAGCAGCCTAGGACAGGGAAGGCATCAGCCCCAGCATTTT; CDR3 protein: CASSLGQGRHQPQHF
J gene: TRBJ2-3; D gene: TRBD2; clone size: many; V gene: TRBV7-2; CDR3 DNA: TGTGCCAGCAGCTTAGACGGGCTAGCGGGGGCTGAGGCGCAGTATTTT; CDR3 protein: CASSLDGLAGAEAQYF
J gene: TRBJ2-3; D gene: -; clone size: many; V gene: TRBV7-2; CDR3 DNA: TGTGCCAGCATGGGGGGGCGGGGCCCCGCAGATACGCAGTATTTT; CDR3 protein: CASMGGRGPADTQYF
J gene: TRBJ2-3; D gene: -; clone size: many; V gene: TRBV4-3; CDR3 DNA: TGCGCCAGCAGCCAAGGAGCGACAGATACGCAGTATTTT; CDR3 protein: CASSQGATDTQYF
J gene: TRBJ1-6; D gene: -; clone size: few; V gene: TRBV5-4; CDR3 DNA: TGTGCCAGCAGGGCCTCAGGGTCCTTCACAGCACCCCTCCACTTT; CDR3 protein: CASRASGSFTAPLHF
J gene: TRBJ1-2; D gene: -; clone size: -; V gene: TRBV19; CDR3 DNA: TGTGCCAGTAGTATCGGGACAAACTATGGCTACACCTTC; CDR3 protein: CASSIGTNYGYTF
J gene: TRBJ1-2; D gene: -; clone size: few; V gene: TRBV4-2; CDR3 DNA: TGTGCCAGCAGCCAAGATCCTCAGATTAACTATGGCTACACCTTC; CDR3 protein: CASSQDPQINYGYTF
J gene: TRBJ2-1; D gene: TRBD1; clone size: many; V gene: TRBV4-3; CDR3 DNA: TGCGCCAGCAGCCTCGACAGGGGGTCTAGTTATGAGCAGTTCTTC; CDR3 protein: CASSLDRGSSYEQFF
J gene: TRBJ1-3; D gene: TRBD1; clone size: few; V gene: TRBV2; CDR3 DNA: TGTGCCAGCAGCACGGGACAGAACCGAAACACCATATATTTT; CDR3 protein: CASSTGQNRNTIYF
J gene: TRBJ2-3; D gene: -; clone size: many; V gene: TRBV7-6; CDR3 DNA: TGTGCCAGCAGCTTCCAGCCGGCCAGCACAGATACGCAGTATTTT; CDR3 protein: CASSFQPASTDTQYF
J gene: TRBJ1-1; D gene: -; clone size: -; V gene: TRBV28; CDR3 DNA: TGTGCCAGCAGTTTGGAGCCACGGAACACTGAAGCTTTCTTT; CDR3 protein: CASSLEPRNTEAFF
J gene: TRBJ2-1; D gene: -; clone size: -; V gene: TRBV27; CDR3 DNA: TGTGCCAGCACCGCCCTGGACAGCTACAATGAGCAGTTCTTC; CDR3 protein: CASTALDSYNEQFF
J gene: TRBJ2-3; D gene: TRBD2; clone size: -; V gene: TRBV20-1; CDR3 DNA: TGCAGTGTTCGACTTGGGCGGGGGGCCGGAGATACGCAGTATTTT; CDR3 protein: CSVRLGRGAGDTQYF
J gene: TRBJ2-3; D gene: -; clone size: -; V gene: TRBV7-9; CDR3 DNA: TGTGCCAGCAGCTTAGCGGGGCTTAGGACAGATACGCAGTATTTT; CDR3 protein: CASSLAGLRTDTQYF
J gene: TRBJ2-1; D gene: TRBD2; clone size: many; V gene: TRBV4-1; CDR3 DNA: TGCGCCAGCAGCCGCGGGACTACCCTGTTCCTCTACAATGAGCAGTTCTTC; CDR3 protein: CASSRGTTLFLYNEQFF
J gene: TRBJ2-6; D gene: -; clone size: many; V gene: TRBV5-1; CDR3 DNA: TGCGCCAGCAGCCTGGTCGGTTCTGGGGCCAACGTCCTGACTTTC; CDR3 protein: CASSLVGSGANVLTF
J gene: TRBJ1-3; D gene: -; clone size: -; V gene: TRBV6-5; CDR3 DNA: TGTGCCAGCAGATACCGGGTTTCTGGAAACACCATATATTTT; CDR3 protein: CASRYRVSGNTIYF
J gene: TRBJ2-2; D gene: TRBD1; clone size: once; V gene: TRBV6-2/TRBV6-3; CDR3 DNA: TGTGCCAGCAGGGACAGGGGCACCGGGGAGCTGTTTTTT; CDR3 protein: CASRDRGTGELFF
J gene: TRBJ1-6; D gene: -; clone size: many; V gene: TRBV7-3; CDR3 DNA: TGTGCCAGCAGCCGGGAGACTAATTCACCCCTCCACTTT; CDR3 protein: CASSRETNSPLHF
J gene: TRBJ2-5; D gene: -; clone size: -; V gene: TRBV7-3; CDR3 DNA: TGTGCCAGCAGCTTAACCCCAGGGAAAATGGAGACCCAGTACTTC; CDR3 protein: CASSLTPGKMETQYF
J gene: TRBJ1-5; D gene: TRBD1; clone size: few; V gene: TRBV5-6; CDR3 DNA: TGTGCCAGCAGCTTACGGGGGACAGGGAGTCAGCCCCAGCATTTT; CDR3 protein: CASSLRGTGSQPQHF
J gene: TRBJ1-4; D gene: -; clone size: -; V gene: TRBV20-1; CDR3 DNA: TGCAGTGCTAGATTCCCGCAGAGTAATGAAAAACTGTTTTTT; CDR3 protein: CSARFPQSNEKLFF
J gene: TRBJ2-2; D gene: -; clone size: -; V gene: TRBV11-3; CDR3 DNA: TGTGCCAGCAGCCCCTTAGACGGGGAGCTGTTTTTT; CDR3 protein: CASSPLDGELFF
J gene: TRBJ2-3; D gene: TRBD1; clone size: few; V gene: TRBV5-1; CDR3 DNA: TGCGCCAGCAGCTCGGGACAGGGGAACACAGATACGCAGTATTTT; CDR3 protein: CASSSGQGNTDTQYF
J gene: TRBJ2-5; D gene: TRBD1; clone size: many; V gene: TRBV18; CDR3 DNA: TGTGCCAGCTCACCCGGGACAGACAGGGAGACCCAGTACTTC; CDR3 protein: CASSPGTDRETQYF
J gene: TRBJ1-2; D gene: TRBD1; clone size: -; V gene: TRBV4-1; CDR3 DNA: TGCGCCAGCTCGTCCCCAGGGACAGGGAAAAACTTATTGGGGGGCTACACCTTC; CDR3 protein: CASSSPGTGKNLLGGYTF
J gene: TRBJ1-6; D gene: -; clone size: many; V gene: TRBV5-1; CDR3 DNA: TGCGCCAGCAGCTTGGGGGTTTATGATTCACCCCTCCACTTT; CDR3 protein: CASSLGVYDSPLHF
J gene: TRBJ1-2; D gene: -; clone size: -; V gene: TRBV7-8; CDR3 DNA: TGTGCCAGCAGCTTAAGAGATGGCTATGGCTACACCTTC; CDR3 protein: CASSLRDGYGYTF
J gene: TRBJ2-1; D gene: TRBD2; clone size: few; V gene: TRBV9; CDR3 DNA: TGTGCCAGCAGCGTAGAAGTAAGGGCGGGGGGCCAGCTGAAGCAGTTCTTC; CDR3 protein: CASSVEVRAGGQLKQFF